These 23 T cell receptor beta chains were sequenced from one sample in a study of cytomegalovirus exposure and HLA in healthy donors. Both 60 Vbeta primers and 13 Jbeta primers went into the PCR. Using immunoSEQ multiplex PCR, the repertoire was profiled, and TCRdb retains in-frame clones only, with some absent. Of roughly 97,000 clones listed, about 81% are singletons. The sequenced material came from PBMCs. The source is a middle-aged man in good health and CMV-seropositive.

This clone showed up just once. V and J are TRBV4-1 and TRBJ1-2, with D unresolved. Between the trimmed V and J ends, which lost 4 bases and 4 bases, there was a span of 16 bases. The CDR3 runs to 15 residues. Germline CDR1 MGHRA, CDR2 YSYEKL. CDR3 bases: TGCGCCAGCAGCCGAGAACAGCGGATGGGCTATGGCTACACCTTC. It codes for CASSREQRMGYGYTF.

This chain joins TRBV4-2 and TRBJ1-5; TRBD1 is a possible D gene (5 bases). Germline V lookup: CDR1 LGHNA, CDR2 YNFKEQ. This CDR3 contains 15 residues. V lost 2 bases to trimming and J lost 0 bases, with 8 bases between them. The CDR3 loop is CASSQQGYSNQPQHF. CDR3 DNA: TGTGCCAGCAGCCAACAGGGATATAGCAATCAGCCCCAGCATTTT.

J is TRBJ2-5 and V is TRBV28; possibly TRBD1 for D (6 bases). V was trimmed by 9 bases and J by 0 bases, leaving 11 bases between them. The CDR3 has 13 residues. Germline assignment: CDR1 MDHEN and CDR2 SYDVKM. CDR3 sequence reads: CASLGQNQETQYF. The DNA of the CDR3 is TGTGCCAGTCTTGGACAGAACCAAGAGACCCAGTACTTC. The variable domain in full, completed from reference TRBV28 and TRBJ2-5, reads DVKVTQSSRYLVKRTGEKVFLECVQDMDHENMFWYRQDPGLGLRLIYFSYDVKMKEKGDIPEGYSVSREKKERFSLILESASTNQTSMYLCASLGQNQETQYFGPGTRLLVL.

The chain joins TRBV19 to TRBJ2-1; 10 bases line up with TRBD1. From germline, CDR1 is LNHDA and CDR2 SQIVND (reference sequence). The CDR3 is 14 amino acids. After removal of 7 bases from V and 5 bases from J, the junction contained 5 bases not matched to a gene. CDR3 DNA sequence: TGTGCCAGTATGGGGGGACAGGGGAACAATGAGCAGTTCTTC. Its protein is CASMGGQGNNEQFF.

The chain employs TRBV7-3 and TRBJ2-7; a weak D match, TRBD2 (7 bases). Germline CDR1 is SGHTA and CDR2 is FQGTGA. This CDR3 is built from 17 residues. In nucleotides, the CDR3 is TGTTCCTTATGCCGGGGGACAAAACCGGGGGGCTCCTACGAGCAGTACTTC. Amino acid sequence: CSLCRGTKPGGSYEQYF.

V and J are TRBV7-7 and TRBJ2-5; 12 bases fit TRBD2. Germline values: CDR1 SSHAT, CDR2 FNYEAQ (reference sequence). V was pared by 1 base and J by 9 bases, with 9 bases of the junction left unmatched. CDR3 size: 16 residues. CDR3 sequence: CASSLEGPSGRGAQYF. CDR3 coding DNA: TGTGCCAGCAGCTTAGAAGGGCCTAGCGGGAGGGGGGCCCAGTACTTC.

This clone was seen once. The rearrangement joins TRBV19 to TRBJ2-1, with D possibly matching TRBD1 (6 bases). Germline V lookup: CDR1 LNHDA, CDR2 SQIVND (reference sequence). V was shortened by 7 bases and J by 5 bases, with 15 bases between the two germline ends. The CDR3 consists of 14 residues. The CDR3 DNA follows: TGTGCCAGTAAGAGGGGGTGGGGCGACAATGAGCAGTTCTTC. This gives the protein CASKRGWGDNEQFF.

The rearrangement joins TRBV2 to TRBJ2-3; 7 bases map to TRBD1. The CDR3 length is 14 residues. Losses at the gene ends were 6 bases for V and 3 bases for J; bases not matched to a gene: 6. Germline-derived CDR1 and CDR2 are SNHLY and FYNNEI. CDR3: CASRTGTETDTQYF. The CDR3 DNA follows: TGTGCCAGCAGAACCGGGACAGAAACAGATACGCAGTATTTT.

The chain joins TRBV5-1 to TRBJ2-5, with D unresolved. Germline V CDR1 and CDR2: SGHRS, YFSETQ. The V end lost 1 base, the J end lost 5 bases, and 15 bases lay between the germline ends. This CDR3 spans 15 amino acids. The DNA for the CDR3 is TGCGCCAGCAGCTTGTCCAGCGTTAGCAGTGAGACCCAGTACTTC. Translating it yields CASSLSSVSSETQYF.

The gene calls are TRBV27 and TRBJ2-7; 8 nucleotides agree with TRBD2. V shed 5 bases and J 4 bases; nucleotides not matched to a gene: 4. CDR3 length equals 13 residues. CDR1 and CDR2 (germline): MNHEY, SMNVEV (reference sequence). This chain's CDR3 is CASSAGTRYEQYF. The CDR3 DNA follows: TGTGCCAGCAGTGCCGGGACTAGATACGAGCAGTACTTC.

The chain is built from TRBV9 and TRBJ2-3; 8 bases map to TRBD2. V dropped 0 bases and J dropped 0; count of bases not matched to a gene: 3. Per germline, CDR1 SGDLS and CDR2 YYNGEE. This CDR3 has 16 residues. CDR3 sequence reads: CASSVVASGSTDTQYF. The CDR3 coding sequence is TGTGCCAGCAGCGTAGTGGCTAGCGGGAGCACAGATACGCAGTATTTT. Filled out from reference TRBV9 and TRBJ2-3, the complete variable domain reads DSGVTQTPKHLITATGQRVTLRCSPRSGDLSVYWYQQSLDQGLQFLIQYYNGEERAKGNILERFSAQQFPDLHSELNLSSLELGDSALYFCASSVVASGSTDTQYFGPGTRLTVL.

The chain is built from TRBV1 and TRBJ1-2; TRBD1 is the table's D call, not checked against the DNA. TRBV1 is recorded as a pseudogene. This CDR3 is built from 14 residues. DNA for the CDR3: TGCACCAGCAGCCAAGATGCAGGGGGGTATGGCTACACCTTC. It translates to CTSSQDAGGYGYTF.

The V gene is TRBV4-1, the J gene TRBJ2-2, with 9 nucleotides matching TRBD2. Germline V CDR1 and CDR2: MGHRA, YSYEKL. CDR3 length: 16 amino acids. The ends lost 4 bases at V and 4 bases at J; junction bases unmatched: 7. In nucleotides, the CDR3 is TGCGCCAGCAGCCCTGGGGGGCGGGAGGGCACCGGGGAGCTGTTTTTT. Encoded protein: CASSPGGREGTGELFF.

The J gene is TRBJ2-3, the V gene TRBV19, with 11 positions matching TRBD2. Trimming took 4 bases from V and 7 from J; bases not matched to a gene: 4. CDR1 and CDR2 from the germline V gene are LNHDA and SQIVND (reference sequence). The CDR3 runs to 14 residues. CDR3 protein: CASSTIAGGNTQYF. DNA of the CDR3: TGTGCCAGTAGTACTATAGCGGGAGGGAATACGCAGTATTTT.

V usage is TRBV30 and J usage is TRBJ2-7; unclear D gene. Trimming left V 4 bases short and J 7 bases short, with 11 bases between. Looked up from germline, CDR1 is GTSNPN and CDR2 is SVGIG (reference sequence). This CDR3 contains 11 residues. The CDR3 DNA is TGTGCCTGGATGGAGTTCGGGGAGCAGTACTTC. Protein product: CAWMEFGEQYF. Full variable domain (rest looked up from reference TRBV30 and TRBJ2-7): SQTIHQWPATLVQPVGSPLSLECTVEGTSNPNLYWYRQAAGRGLQLLFYSVGIGQISSEVPQNLSASRPQDRQFILSSKKLLLSDSGFYLCAWMEFGEQYFGPGTRLTVT.

The chain carries TRBV11-1 and TRBJ2-4, with 13 bases that match TRBD2. V lost 4 bases to trimming and J lost 0 bases; unmatched junction nucleotides: 9. CDR1 is SGHAT, CDR2 FQDESV, per germline (reference sequence). The length of the CDR3 is 19 residues. Here the CDR3 reads CASSSSGTSGALAKNIQYF. In nucleotides, the CDR3 is TGTGCCAGCAGCTCTTCCGGGACTAGCGGGGCTTTAGCCAAAAACATTCAGTACTTC.

This sequence joins TRBV5-1 and TRBJ2-1; 12 bases are shared with TRBD2. The CDR3 loop spans 19 amino acids. Germline assignment: CDR1 SGHRS and CDR2 YFSETQ. Losses at the gene ends were 4 bases for V and 0 bases for J; bases not matched to a gene: 11. The CDR3 nucleotides read TGCGCCAGCAGCGAGGCCACTAGCGGGGGGACCAGCTCCTACAATGAGCAGTTCTTC. This codes for CASSEATSGGTSSYNEQFF. Full variable domain (rest looked up from reference TRBV5-1 and TRBJ2-1): KAGVTQTPRYLIKTRGQQVTLSCSPISGHRSVSWYQQTPGQGLQFLFEYFSETQRNKGNFPGRFSGRQFSNSRSEMNVSTLELGDSALYLCASSEATSGGTSSYNEQFFGPGTRLTVL.

This clone has just one count. The chain uses TRBV5-1 and TRBJ1-1; a weak D match, TRBD1 (6 bases). This CDR3 region has 13 residues. In germline, CDR1 is SGHRS, CDR2 YFSETQ. V lost 4 bases and J 4 bases, leaving 11 bases between the germline ends. The CDR3 is CASSVTGRTEAFF. CDR3 in DNA: TGCGCCAGCAGCGTGACAGGTCGCACTGAAGCTTTCTTT.

The DNA for the CDR3 is TGTGCCAGTAGTATTGGGGGCATGAACACTGAAGCTTTCTTT. It translates to CASSIGGMNTEAFF. V and J are TRBV19 and TRBJ1-1; D perhaps matches TRBD1 (6 bases). The CDR3 sequence is 14 residues long. CDR1 is LNHDA and CDR2 is SQIVND in the germline V gene (reference sequence). V was pared by 3 bases and J by 0 bases, with 8 bases between. Drawing the rest from reference TRBV19 and TRBJ1-1, the complete variable domain is DGGITQSPKYLFRKEGQNVTLSCEQNLNHDAMYWYRQDPGQGLRLIYYSQIVNDFQKGDIAEGYSVSREKKESFPLTVTSAQKNPTAFYLCASSIGGMNTEAFFGQGTRLTVV.

This chain joins TRBV4-1 and TRBJ2-7, with D perhaps matching TRBD2 (6 bases). This CDR3 is built from 14 residues. Germline-derived CDR1 and CDR2 are MGHRA and YSYEKL. Deletions cut 0 bases from V and 7 bases from J, with 13 bases between. CDR3 bases: TGCGCCAGCAGCCAAGATTTCATTGGGGGGGAGCAGTACTTC. It translates to CASSQDFIGGEQYF.

The rearrangement uses TRBV2 and TRBJ1-5, with TRBD1 identical over 8 bases. The V and J ends lost 3 bases and 7 bases, in that order; junction bases with no gene match: 8. The CDR3 is 15 amino acids. CDR1 and CDR2 from the germline V gene are SNHLY and FYNNEI. The CDR3, as DNA: TGTGCCAGCAGTGAGAGGGCCAGGGGGCGACAGCCCCAGCATTTT. As protein: CASSERARGRQPQHF.

The V gene is TRBV5-4, the J gene TRBJ2-1, with 8 bases aligning to TRBD1. Trimming cost V 3 bases and J 8 bases; bases outside gene matches: 7. The CDR3 extends over 14 amino acids. Germline loops: CDR1 SGHNT, CDR2 YYREEE (reference sequence). This chain's CDR3 is CASSSQGVKDEQFF. CDR3 in DNA: TGTGCCAGCAGCTCACAGGGGGTTAAGGATGAGCAGTTCTTC.

The chain links TRBV6-5 to TRBJ2-7; TRBD1 agrees at 9 bases. The CDR3 contains 13 residues. Germline values: CDR1 MNHEY, CDR2 SVGAGI. With 8 bases clipped from V and 3 bases from J, the junction kept 5 bases outside the gene matches. The CDR3 region is CASWRQGVYEQYF. CDR3 nucleotides: TGTGCCAGCTGGAGACAGGGGGTCTACGAGCAGTACTTC.